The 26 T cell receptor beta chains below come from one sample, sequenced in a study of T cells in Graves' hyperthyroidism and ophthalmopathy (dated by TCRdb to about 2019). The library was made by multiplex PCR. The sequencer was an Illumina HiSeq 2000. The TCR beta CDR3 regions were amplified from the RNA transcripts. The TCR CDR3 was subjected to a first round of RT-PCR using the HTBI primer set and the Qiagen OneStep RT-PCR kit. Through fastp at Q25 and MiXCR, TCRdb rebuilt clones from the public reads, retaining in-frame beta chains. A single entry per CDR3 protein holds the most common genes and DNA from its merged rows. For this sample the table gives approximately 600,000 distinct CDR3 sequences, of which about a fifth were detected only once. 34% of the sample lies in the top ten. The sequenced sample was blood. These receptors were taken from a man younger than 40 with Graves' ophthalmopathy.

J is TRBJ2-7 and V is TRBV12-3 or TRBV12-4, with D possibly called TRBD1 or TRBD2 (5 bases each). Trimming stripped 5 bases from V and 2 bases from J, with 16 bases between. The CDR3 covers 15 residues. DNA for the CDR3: TGTGCCAGCAGTCTCCGGGACGGGGCGGCCTACGAGCAGTACTTC. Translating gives CASSLRDGAAYEQYF.

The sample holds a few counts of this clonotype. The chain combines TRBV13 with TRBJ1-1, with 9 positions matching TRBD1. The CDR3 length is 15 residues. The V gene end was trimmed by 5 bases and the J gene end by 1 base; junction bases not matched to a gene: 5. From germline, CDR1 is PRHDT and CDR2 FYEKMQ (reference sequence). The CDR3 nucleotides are TGTGCCAGCAGCCTCCTGGGACAGGGGAACACTGAAGCTTTCTTT. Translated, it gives CASSLLGQGNTEAFF.

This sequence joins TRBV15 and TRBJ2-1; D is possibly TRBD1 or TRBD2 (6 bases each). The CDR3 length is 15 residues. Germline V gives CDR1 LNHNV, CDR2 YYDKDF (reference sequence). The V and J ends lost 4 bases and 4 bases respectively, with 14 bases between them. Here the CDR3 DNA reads TGTGCCACCAGCACCTCCGGGGGCCGATACAATGAGCAGTTCTTC. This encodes CATSTSGGRYNEQFF.

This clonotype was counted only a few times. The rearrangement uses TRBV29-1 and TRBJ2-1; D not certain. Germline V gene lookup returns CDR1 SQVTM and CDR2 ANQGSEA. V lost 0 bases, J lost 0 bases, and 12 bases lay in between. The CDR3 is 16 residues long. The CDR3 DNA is TGCAGCGTTGAAGATATGATAGCAGGCTCCTACAATGAGCAGTTCTTC. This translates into CSVEDMIAGSYNEQFF.

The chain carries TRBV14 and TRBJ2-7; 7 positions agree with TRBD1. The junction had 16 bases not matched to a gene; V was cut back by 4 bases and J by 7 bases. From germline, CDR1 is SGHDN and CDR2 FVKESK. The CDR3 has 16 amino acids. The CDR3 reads CASSPPVHRGAGEQYF. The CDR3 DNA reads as TGTGCCAGCAGCCCCCCTGTCCACAGGGGAGCTGGGGAGCAGTACTTC.

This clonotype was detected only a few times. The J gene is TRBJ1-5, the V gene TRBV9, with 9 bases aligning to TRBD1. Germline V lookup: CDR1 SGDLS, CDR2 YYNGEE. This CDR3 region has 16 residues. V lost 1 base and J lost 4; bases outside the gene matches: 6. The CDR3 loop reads CASSVPGQGQNQPQHF. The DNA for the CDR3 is TGTGCCAGCAGCGTACCGGGACAGGGCCAGAATCAGCCCCAGCATTTT.

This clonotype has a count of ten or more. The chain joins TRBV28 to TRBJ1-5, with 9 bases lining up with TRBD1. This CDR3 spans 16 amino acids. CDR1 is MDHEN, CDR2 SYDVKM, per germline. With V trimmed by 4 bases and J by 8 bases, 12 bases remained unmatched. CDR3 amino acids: CASSWGQGGGYKPQHF. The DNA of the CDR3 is TGTGCCAGCAGTTGGGGACAGGGCGGAGGGTATAAGCCCCAGCATTTT.

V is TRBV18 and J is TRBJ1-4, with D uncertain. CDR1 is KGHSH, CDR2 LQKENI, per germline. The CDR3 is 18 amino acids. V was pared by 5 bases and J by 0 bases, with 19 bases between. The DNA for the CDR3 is TGTGCCAGCTCATCGCGGGAGGGCCGAACAACAACTAATGAAAAACTGTTTTTT. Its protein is CASSSREGRTTTNEKLFF.

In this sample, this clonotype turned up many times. The CDR3 nucleotides read TGTGCCAGCAGTGTAAAGGGGACCAGCGATAATTCACCCCTCCACTTT. Translated, it gives CASSVKGTSDNSPLHF. The V gene is TRBV2, the J gene TRBJ1-6; a weak D match, TRBD1 (5 bases). V shed 4 bases and J shed 5 bases, with 15 bases lying between them. The CDR3 has 16 amino acids. Germline lookup yields CDR1 SNHLY and CDR2 FYNNEI.

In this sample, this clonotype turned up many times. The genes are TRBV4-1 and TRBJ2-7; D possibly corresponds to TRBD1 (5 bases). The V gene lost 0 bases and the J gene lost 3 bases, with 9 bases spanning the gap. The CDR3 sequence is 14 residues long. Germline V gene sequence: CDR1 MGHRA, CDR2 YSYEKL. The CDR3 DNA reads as TGCGCCAGCAGCCAAGACCCAGACAGCTACGAGCAGTACTTC. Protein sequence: CASSQDPDSYEQYF.

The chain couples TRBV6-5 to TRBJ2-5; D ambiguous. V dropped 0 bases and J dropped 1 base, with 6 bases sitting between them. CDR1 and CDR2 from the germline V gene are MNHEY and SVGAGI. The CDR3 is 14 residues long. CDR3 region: CASSYSGRQETQYF. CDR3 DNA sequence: TGTGCCAGCAGTTACTCTGGGCGCCAAGAGACCCAGTACTTC.

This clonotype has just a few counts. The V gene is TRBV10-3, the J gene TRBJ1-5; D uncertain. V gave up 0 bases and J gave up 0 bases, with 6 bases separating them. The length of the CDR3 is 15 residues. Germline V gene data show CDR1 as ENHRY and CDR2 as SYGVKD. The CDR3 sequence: CAISESGGSNQPQHF. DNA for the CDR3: TGTGCCATCAGTGAGTCGGGCGGTAGCAATCAGCCCCAGCATTTT.

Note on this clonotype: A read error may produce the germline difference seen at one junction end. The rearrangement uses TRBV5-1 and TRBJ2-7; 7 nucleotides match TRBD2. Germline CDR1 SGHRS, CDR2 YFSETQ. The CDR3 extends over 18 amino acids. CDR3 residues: CASSLGGGSGFSSYEQYF. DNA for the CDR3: TGTGCCAGCAGCTTGGGAGGTGGTAGCGGGTTTAGCTCCTACGAGCAGTACTTC. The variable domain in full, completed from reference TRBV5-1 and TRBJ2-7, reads KAGVTQTPRYLIKTRGQQVTLSCSPISGHRSVSWYQQTPGQGLQFLFEYFSETQRNKGNFPGRFSGRQFSNSRSEMNVSTLELGDSALYLCASSLGGGSGFSSYEQYFGPGTRLTVT.

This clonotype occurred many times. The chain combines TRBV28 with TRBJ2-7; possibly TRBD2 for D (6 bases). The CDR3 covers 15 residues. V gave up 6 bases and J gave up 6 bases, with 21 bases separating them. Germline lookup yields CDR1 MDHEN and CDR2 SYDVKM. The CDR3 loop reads CASRSGEGGSSEQYF. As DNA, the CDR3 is TGTGCCAGCAGGTCGGGTGAGGGAGGATCGAGCGAGCAGTACTTC.

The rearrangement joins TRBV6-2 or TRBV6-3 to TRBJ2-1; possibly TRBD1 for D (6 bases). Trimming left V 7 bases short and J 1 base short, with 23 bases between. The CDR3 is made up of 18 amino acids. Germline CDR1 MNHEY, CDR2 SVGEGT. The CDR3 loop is CASTLRQDSRGSYNEQFF. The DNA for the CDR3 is TGTGCCAGCACCTTACGACAGGATAGTAGGGGATCCTACAATGAGCAGTTCTTC.

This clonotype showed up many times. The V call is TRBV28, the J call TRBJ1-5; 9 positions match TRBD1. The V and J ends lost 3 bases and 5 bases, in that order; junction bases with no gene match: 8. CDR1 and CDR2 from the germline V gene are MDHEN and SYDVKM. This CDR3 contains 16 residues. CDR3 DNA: TGTGCCAGCAGTTTTGGTAGGACAGGGGTGGATCAGCCCCAGCATTTT. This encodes CASSFGRTGVDQPQHF.

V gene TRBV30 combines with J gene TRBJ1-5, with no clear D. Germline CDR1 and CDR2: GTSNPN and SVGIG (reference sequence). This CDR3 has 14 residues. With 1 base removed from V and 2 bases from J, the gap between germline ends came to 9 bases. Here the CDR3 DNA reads TGTGCCTGGAGTGGGCTAACTCGCAATCAGCCCCAGCATTTT. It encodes CAWSGLTRNQPQHF. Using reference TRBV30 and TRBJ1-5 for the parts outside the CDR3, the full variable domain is SQTIHQWPATLVQPVGSPLSLECTVEGTSNPNLYWYRQAAGRGLQLLFYSVGIGQISSEVPQNLSASRPQDRQFILSSKKLLLSDSGFYLCAWSGLTRNQPQHFGDGTRLSIL.

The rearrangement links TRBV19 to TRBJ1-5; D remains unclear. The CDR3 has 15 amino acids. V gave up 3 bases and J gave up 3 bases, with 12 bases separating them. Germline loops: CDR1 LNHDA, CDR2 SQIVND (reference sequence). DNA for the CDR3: TGTGCCAGTAGTATGGGGTCCGGGCCCAATCAGCCCCAGCATTTT. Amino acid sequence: CASSMGSGPNQPQHF.

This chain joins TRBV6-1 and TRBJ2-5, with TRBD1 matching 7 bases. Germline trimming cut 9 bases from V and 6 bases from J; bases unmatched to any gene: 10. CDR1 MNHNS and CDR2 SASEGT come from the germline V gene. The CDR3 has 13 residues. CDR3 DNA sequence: TGTGCCAGTACAGGGGCGATTGGGAAGACCCAGTACTTC. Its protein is CASTGAIGKTQYF.

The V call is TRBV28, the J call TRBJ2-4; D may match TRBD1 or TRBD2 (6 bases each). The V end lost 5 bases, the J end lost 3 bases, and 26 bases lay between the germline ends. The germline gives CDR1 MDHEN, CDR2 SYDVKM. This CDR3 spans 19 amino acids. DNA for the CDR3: TGTGCCAGCAGTCCTATCGGGGGACGGGACACCGGTATCAAAAACATTCAGTACTTC. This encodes CASSPIGGRDTGIKNIQYF. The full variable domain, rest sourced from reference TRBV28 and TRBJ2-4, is DVKVTQSSRYLVKRTGEKVFLECVQDMDHENMFWYRQDPGLGLRLIYFSYDVKMKEKGDIPEGYSVSREKKERFSLILESASTNQTSMYLCASSPIGGRDTGIKNIQYFGAGTRLSVL.

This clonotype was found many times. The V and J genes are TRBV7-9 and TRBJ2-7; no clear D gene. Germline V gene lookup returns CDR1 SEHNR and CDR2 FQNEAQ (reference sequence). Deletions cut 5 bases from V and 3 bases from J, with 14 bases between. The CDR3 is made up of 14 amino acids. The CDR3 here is CASSPPSFYYEQYF. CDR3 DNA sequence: TGTGCCAGCAGCCCCCCCTCCTTTTACTACGAGCAGTACTTC.

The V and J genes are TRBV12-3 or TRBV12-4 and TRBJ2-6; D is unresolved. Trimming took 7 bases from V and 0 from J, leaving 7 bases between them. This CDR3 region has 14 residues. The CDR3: CASMLSSGANVLTF. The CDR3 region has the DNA TGTGCCAGCATGCTAAGCTCTGGGGCCAACGTCCTGACTTTC.

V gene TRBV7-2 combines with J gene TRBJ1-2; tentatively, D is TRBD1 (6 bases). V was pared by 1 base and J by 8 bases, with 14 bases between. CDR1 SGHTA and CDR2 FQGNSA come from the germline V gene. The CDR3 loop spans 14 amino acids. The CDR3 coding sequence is TGTGCCAGCAGCTTAGTTTCGGGGGCTTGGGGCTACACCTTC. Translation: CASSLVSGAWGYTF.

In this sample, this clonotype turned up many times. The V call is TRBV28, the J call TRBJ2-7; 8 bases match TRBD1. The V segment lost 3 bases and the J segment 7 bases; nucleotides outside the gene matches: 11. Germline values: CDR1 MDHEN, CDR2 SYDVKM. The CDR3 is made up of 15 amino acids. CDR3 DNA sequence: TGTGCCAGCAGTTTTCAGGACAGGGAATTTCGAGAGCAGTACTTC. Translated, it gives CASSFQDREFREQYF.

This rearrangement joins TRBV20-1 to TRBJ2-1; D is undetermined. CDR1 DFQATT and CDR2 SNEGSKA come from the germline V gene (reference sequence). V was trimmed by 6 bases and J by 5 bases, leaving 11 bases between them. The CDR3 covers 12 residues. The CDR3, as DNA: TGCAGTGCACCAGCAGCCCACAATGAGCAGTTCTTC. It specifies CSAPAAHNEQFF.

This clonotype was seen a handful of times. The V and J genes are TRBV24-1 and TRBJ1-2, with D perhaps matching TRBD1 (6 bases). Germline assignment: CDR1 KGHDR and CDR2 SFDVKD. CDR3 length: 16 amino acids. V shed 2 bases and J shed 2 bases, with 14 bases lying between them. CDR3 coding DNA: TGTGCCACCAGTGATTCTTCAGGGGCAGGCAACTATGGCTACACCTTC. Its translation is CATSDSSGAGNYGYTF.